The 17 T cell receptor beta chains given below trace back to one sample, sequenced in a study of T-cell reconstitution after alpha-beta-depleted transplantation in children. Unique molecular identifiers were used in preparing the TCRbeta library. TCRdb reprocessed the PCR reads via MiXCR and lists one record per CDR3 protein. The sample contains roughly 240,000 distinct CDR3 sequences, around 7.5% of which appear only once. The sequences come from PBMCs, mostly from graft donor cells, collected 180 days after TCRalphabeta/CD19-depleted stem cell transplant. The receptor set was obtained from a male patient younger than 18 who had a stem cell transplant for acute lymphoblastic leukemia, so the T cells may come from the graft donor.

As for this clonotype: This sequence may be a read error, since a much larger clone differs from it by one base. V and J are TRBV10-3 and TRBJ2-7, with TRBD1 matching 11 bases. The CDR3 is made up of 15 amino acids. The V gene end was trimmed by 6 bases and the J gene end by 4 bases; junction bases not matched to a gene: 8. Germline values: CDR1 ENHRY, CDR2 SYGVKD. The CDR3 DNA is TGTGCCATCAGGACCGGGACAGGGGGTATTTACGAGCAGTACTTC. This encodes CAIRTGTGGIYEQYF.

This clonotype was picked up many times. This chain connects TRBV5-8 to TRBJ2-3, with 9 bases lining up with TRBD2. CDR1 SGHTS and CDR2 YDEGEE come from the germline V gene. The CDR3 contains 17 residues. Trimming took 2 bases from V and 2 from J; bases not matched to a gene: 9. The CDR3 here is CASSFFFLAGFTDTQYF. The CDR3 DNA reads TGTGCCAGCAGCTTTTTTTTCCTAGCGGGGTTCACAGATACGCAGTATTTT.

This clonotype came up many times. The chain couples TRBV2 to TRBJ1-3; no clear D. V was clipped by 4 bases and J by 0 bases, with 13 bases between them. This CDR3 comprises 16 residues. Germline V lookup: CDR1 SNHLY, CDR2 FYNNEI. This CDR3 is CASSADGIFSGNTIYF. The CDR3 region has the DNA TGTGCCAGCAGTGCCGACGGGATCTTCTCTGGAAACACCATATATTTT.

This clonotype was recorded at least ten times. The V and J genes are TRBV29-1 and TRBJ2-1, with TRBD1 as a possible D gene (5 bases). The CDR3 runs 11 residues. Looked up from germline, CDR1 is SQVTM and CDR2 is ANQGSEA. Deletions cut 3 bases from V and 9 bases from J, with 9 bases between. The DNA for the CDR3 is TGCAGCGTTGAGCAGGGAAGTGAGCAGTTCTTC. It codes for CSVEQGSEQFF.

Ten or more counts support this clonotype. The chain recombines TRBV3-1 with TRBJ2-3; 7 bases are a match to TRBD2. The length of the CDR3 is 14 residues. The trim removed 4 bases at V and 2 bases at J, leaving 3 bases unmatched. Per germline, CDR1 LGHDT and CDR2 YNNKEL (reference sequence). The CDR3 sequence is CASSPSGLTDTQYF. CDR3 bases: TGTGCCAGCAGCCCTAGCGGTCTCACAGATACGCAGTATTTT.

The table lists this clonotype with many counts. The V gene is TRBV29-1, the J gene TRBJ2-1, with D possibly matching TRBD1 (6 bases). CDR1 is SQVTM, CDR2 ANQGSEA, per germline. CDR3 length: 18 residues. V was pared by 1 base and J by 0 bases, with 19 bases between. In DNA, the CDR3 is TGCAGCGTTGAAGGGTCGTTCGCAGGGGTGAGCTCCTACAATGAGCAGTTCTTC. Protein product: CSVEGSFAGVSSYNEQFF.

Ten or more counts support this clonotype. This rearrangement joins TRBV9 to TRBJ2-7, with 13 nucleotides matching TRBD2. This CDR3 has 15 amino acids. Germline V lookup: CDR1 SGDLS, CDR2 YYNGEE. V lost 3 bases and J lost 5; bases outside the gene matches: 5. The CDR3 reads CASSGPGTSGNEQYF. The CDR3 nucleotides read TGTGCCAGCAGCGGTCCCGGGACTAGCGGGAACGAGCAGTACTTC.

This clonotype showed up many times. The genes are TRBV28 and TRBJ2-1, with D tentatively TRBD2 (6 bases). This CDR3 spans 14 amino acids. Germline CDR1 is MDHEN and CDR2 is SYDVKM. Trimming removed 5 bases from V and 8 bases from J, with 16 bases in between. The CDR3 loop is CASSKRLAPYEQFF. As DNA, the CDR3 is TGTGCCAGCAGTAAAAGGCTAGCGCCCTATGAGCAGTTCTTC.

In this sample, this clonotype turned up a few times. The chain combines TRBV7-6 with TRBJ1-2; D perhaps matches TRBD1 (5 bases). Trimming cost V 4 bases and J 0 bases, with 12 bases left between them. Per the germline V gene, CDR1 is SGHVS and CDR2 is FNYEAQ. The CDR3 is 15 residues long. The CDR3 sequence: CASSYLGAANYGYTF. In DNA form, the CDR3 reads TGTGCCAGCAGCTACCTCGGGGCGGCTAACTATGGCTACACCTTC.

This clonotype was seen ten or more times. The chain has TRBV4-2 and TRBJ2-2; no clear D. Germline CDR1 reads LGHNA; CDR2 reads YNFKEQ. This CDR3 is built from 16 residues. Between the trimmed V and J ends, which lost 3 bases and 2 bases, there was a span of 13 bases. This CDR3 is CASSHSRLGNTGELFF. The CDR3 bases are TGTGCCAGCAGCCATAGTAGGCTAGGAAACACCGGGGAGCTGTTTTTT.

V and J are TRBV19 and TRBJ2-1; 7 bases are shared with TRBD2. Per germline, CDR1 LNHDA and CDR2 SQIVND (reference sequence). The CDR3 runs 13 residues. After removal of 7 bases from V and 10 bases from J, the junction contained 10 bases not matched to a gene. The CDR3 reads CASMGGVNREQFF. CDR3 DNA sequence: TGTGCCAGTATGGGGGGGGTGAATCGGGAGCAGTTCTTC.

This clonotype was detected ten times or more. The CDR3 DNA sequence: TGCAGCGTTGAGGGACAGTCGAGCTCCTACAATGAGCAGTTCTTC. Amino acids: CSVEGQSSSYNEQFF. This chain uses TRBV29-1 with TRBJ2-1; 7 bases match TRBD1. The CDR3 loop spans 15 amino acids. Germline V CDR1 and CDR2: SQVTM, ANQGSEA. V lost 3 bases, J lost 0 bases, and 5 bases stayed unmatched.

This clonotype appeared many times. V is TRBV7-2 and J is TRBJ2-7; D might be TRBD2 (6 bases). This CDR3 comprises 15 residues. Trimming took 6 bases from V and 1 from J, leaving 16 bases between them. The germline V gene has CDR1 SGHTA and CDR2 FQGNSA. This CDR3 is CASSLAPSRSYEQYF. The CDR3 DNA sequence: TGTGCCAGCAGTCTAGCGCCTAGTAGATCCTACGAGCAGTACTTC.

This clonotype was picked up many times. The rearrangement links TRBV12-5 to TRBJ1-4; D call uncertain. This CDR3 region has 15 residues. With 4 bases removed from V and 5 bases from J, the gap between germline ends came to 14 bases. Germline V lookup: CDR1 LGHNT, CDR2 FRNRAP. The CDR3 bases are TGTGCTAGTGGTTCGCGACGGCCAATAAATGAAAAACTGTTTTTT. Its protein product is CASGSRRPINEKLFF.

This clonotype was seen ten or more times. The chain uses TRBV12-3 or TRBV12-4 and TRBJ2-1; tentatively, D is TRBD1 (6 bases). V lost 6 bases and J lost 6, with 12 bases in between. The CDR3 extends over 13 amino acids. CDR3 coding DNA: TGTGCCAGCAGCCACACAGGGTTCAATGAGCAGTTCTTC. This gives the protein CASSHTGFNEQFF.

This clonotype was seen many times. V is TRBV7-8 and J is TRBJ1-3; D possibly corresponds to TRBD1 (5 bases). This CDR3 spans 17 amino acids. The ends were cut back, 5 bases at V and 0 bases at J, with 17 bases in the middle. The germline V gene has CDR1 SGHVS and CDR2 FQNEAQ. Here the CDR3 reads CASSQLAGTASGNTIYF. The CDR3 nucleotides read TGTGCCAGCAGCCAACTCGCCGGGACCGCCTCTGGAAACACCATATATTTT.

This clonotype was recorded many times. The V gene is TRBV28, the J gene TRBJ2-4, with 7 bases fitting TRBD1. The germline CDR1 and CDR2 sequences are MDHEN and SYDVKM. The trim removed 8 bases at V and 9 bases at J, leaving 10 bases unmatched. The CDR3 has 13 residues. CDR3 DNA sequence: TGTGCCAGCCCAAAAGGGAACAGGGGCATTCAGTACTTC. This sequence encodes CASPKGNRGIQYF.